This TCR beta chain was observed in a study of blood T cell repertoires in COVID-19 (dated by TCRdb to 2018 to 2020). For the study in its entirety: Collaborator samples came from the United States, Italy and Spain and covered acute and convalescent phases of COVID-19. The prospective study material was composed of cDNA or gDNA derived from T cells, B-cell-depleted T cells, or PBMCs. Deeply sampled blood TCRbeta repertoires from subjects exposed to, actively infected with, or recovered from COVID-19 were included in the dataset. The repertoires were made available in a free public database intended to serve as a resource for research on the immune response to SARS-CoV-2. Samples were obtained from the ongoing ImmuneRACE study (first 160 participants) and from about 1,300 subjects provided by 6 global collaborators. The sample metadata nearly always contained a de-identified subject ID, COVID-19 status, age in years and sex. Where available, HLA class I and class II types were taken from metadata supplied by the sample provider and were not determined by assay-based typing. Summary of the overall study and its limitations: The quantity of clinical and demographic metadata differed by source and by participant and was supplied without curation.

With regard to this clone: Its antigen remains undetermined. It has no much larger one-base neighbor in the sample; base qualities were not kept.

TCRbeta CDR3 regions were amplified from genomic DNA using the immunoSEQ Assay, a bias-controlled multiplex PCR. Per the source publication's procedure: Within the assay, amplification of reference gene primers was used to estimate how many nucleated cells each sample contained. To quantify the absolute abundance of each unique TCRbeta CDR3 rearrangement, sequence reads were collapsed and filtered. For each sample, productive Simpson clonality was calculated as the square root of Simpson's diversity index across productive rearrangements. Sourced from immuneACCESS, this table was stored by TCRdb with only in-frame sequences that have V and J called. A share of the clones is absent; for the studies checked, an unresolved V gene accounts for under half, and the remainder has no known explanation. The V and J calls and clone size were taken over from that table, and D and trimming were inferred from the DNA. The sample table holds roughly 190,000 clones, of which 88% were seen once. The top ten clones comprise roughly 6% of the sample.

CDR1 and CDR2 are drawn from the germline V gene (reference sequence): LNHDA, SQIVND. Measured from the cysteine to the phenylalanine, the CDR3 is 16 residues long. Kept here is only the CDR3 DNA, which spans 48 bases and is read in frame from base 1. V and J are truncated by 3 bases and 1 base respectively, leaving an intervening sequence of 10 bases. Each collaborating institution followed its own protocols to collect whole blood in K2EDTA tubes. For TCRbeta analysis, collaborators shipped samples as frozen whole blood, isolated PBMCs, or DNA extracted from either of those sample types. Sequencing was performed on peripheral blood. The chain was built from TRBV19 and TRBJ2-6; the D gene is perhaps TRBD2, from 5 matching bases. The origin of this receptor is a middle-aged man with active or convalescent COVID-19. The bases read TGTGCCAGTAGTATCGGGGTGCTATCTGGGGCCAACGTCCTGACTTTC. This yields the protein CASSIGVLSGANVLTF.